This entry concerns a single T cell receptor (beta chain). What it binds is unknown. Germline lookup yields CDR1 SEHNR and CDR2 FQNEAQ (reference sequence). The CDR3 runs 14 residues. V lost 8 bases to trimming and J lost 5 bases; unmatched junction nucleotides: 9. Tumor samples were obtained before definitive surgery or chemotherapy. Sequencing used immunoSEQ multiplex PCR; TCRdb keeps in-frame clones, though not all of them. In the table there are about 10,000 clones, 68% of which are singletons. The source of the sample is a study of high-grade serous ovarian cancer treatment subgroups. The study, taken as a whole, reports: CDR1 and CDR2 were left unanalyzed; analyses focused on CDR3.

The source of this sequence is a human donor with high-grade serous ovarian cancer. The specimen sequenced was tumor tissue. The chain has TRBV7-9 and TRBJ1-1; 9 bases line up with TRBD1. This CDR3 is CASLEWDRATEAFF. As DNA, the CDR3 is TGTGCCAGCCTCGAATGGGACAGGGCGACTGAAGCTTTCTTT.